Below are 11 T cell receptor beta chains sequenced from a single sample in a study of blood T cell repertoires in COVID-19. Generated by immunoSEQ multiplex PCR, the TCRdb table keeps only in-frame clones and is missing some. In the table there are some 250,000 clones, 80% to 90% of which are singletons. Sequenced sample: PBMCs or T cells enriched from blood (not recorded which). The receptors originated from a woman between 45 and 60 years old who had recovered from COVID-19.

This chain uses TRBV5-6 with TRBJ1-2, with D perhaps matching TRBD1 (5 bases). The CDR3 length is 12 residues. Germline CDR1 and CDR2: SGHDT and YYEEEE. The V and J ends lost 5 bases and 7 bases respectively, with 12 bases between them. DNA of the CDR3: TGTGCCAGCAGGTGGGGTAGGGGTGGCTACACCTTC. Amino acid sequence: CASRWGRGGYTF.

This chain joins TRBV18 and TRBJ2-1; 7 bases fit TRBD1. The CDR3 covers 12 residues. Per the germline V gene, CDR1 is KGHSH and CDR2 is LQKENI. The trim removed 3 bases at V and 10 bases at J, leaving 3 bases unmatched. The CDR3 DNA reads as TGTGCCAGCTCACCCACAGGGGAAGAGCAGTTCTTC. Its protein product is CASSPTGEEQFF. Supplemented by reference TRBV18 and TRBJ2-1, the full variable domain reads NAGVMQNPRHLVRRRGQEARLRCSPMKGHSHVYWYRQLPEEGLKFMVYLQKENIIDESGMPKERFSAEFPKEGPSILRIQQVVRGDSAAYFCASSPTGEEQFFGPGTRLTVL.

This chain uses TRBV28 with TRBJ2-1, with TRBD2 matching 15 bases. The CDR3 runs 21 residues. The V and J ends lost 1 base and 0 bases, in that order; junction bases with no gene match: 10. CDR1 MDHEN and CDR2 SYDVKM come from the germline V gene. CDR3 loop: CASSLLLPGTSGRSSYNEQFF. The CDR3, as DNA: TGTGCCAGCAGTTTATTACTCCCCGGGACTAGCGGGAGGAGCTCCTACAATGAGCAGTTCTTC. The whole variable domain, filled in from reference TRBV28 and TRBJ2-1, reads DVKVTQSSRYLVKRTGEKVFLECVQDMDHENMFWYRQDPGLGLRLIYFSYDVKMKEKGDIPEGYSVSREKKERFSLILESASTNQTSMYLCASSLLLPGTSGRSSYNEQFFGPGTRLTVL.

The chain carries TRBV28 and TRBJ2-2, with 11 bases that match TRBD1. Germline trimming cut 5 bases from V and 6 bases from J; bases unmatched to any gene: 5. Germline CDR1 MDHEN, CDR2 SYDVKM. This CDR3 is built from 15 residues. CDR3 in amino acids: CASSIRTGGAGELFF. As DNA, the CDR3 is TGTGCCAGCAGTATCCGGACAGGGGGCGCCGGGGAGCTGTTTTTT.

The chain is built from TRBV28 and TRBJ2-4, with 7 bases that match TRBD1. The junction had 23 bases not matched to a gene; V was cut back by 3 bases and J by 0 bases. Per the germline V gene, CDR1 is MDHEN and CDR2 is SYDVKM. The CDR3 runs to 22 residues. The CDR3 nucleotides read TGTGCCAGCAGTTTTTGGGCTATAGGGACAGTTCATGAGGTACTAGCCAAAAACATTCAGTACTTC. Translation gives CASSFWAIGTVHEVLAKNIQYF.

This rearrangement joins TRBV5-6 to TRBJ1-2, with 10 nucleotides matching TRBD1. Trimming took 0 bases from V and 8 from J; bases not matched to a gene: 4. Germline V lookup: CDR1 SGHDT, CDR2 YYEEEE. The CDR3 covers 14 residues. This CDR3 reads CASSLVETGGGYTF. In nucleotides, the CDR3 is TGTGCCAGCAGCTTGGTTGAGACAGGGGGCGGCTACACCTTC. The variable domain in full, completed from reference TRBV5-6 and TRBJ1-2, reads DAGVTQSPTHLIKTRGQQVTLRCSPKSGHDTVSWYQQALGQGPQFIFQYYEEEERQRGNFPDRFSGHQFPNYSSELNVNALLLGDSALYLCASSLVETGGGYTFGSGTRLTVV.

The chain couples TRBV2 to TRBJ2-7; unclear D gene. With 8 bases removed from V and 12 bases from J, the gap between germline ends came to 20 bases. The CDR3 runs to 12 residues. Germline V CDR1 and CDR2: SNHLY, FYNNEI. The CDR3 nucleotides read TGTGCCAGCGCCCTTCACCTCACCACGGGGTACTTC. Translating gives CASALHLTTGYF.

This rearrangement joins TRBV7-9 to TRBJ2-7; 8 bases are shared with TRBD1. This CDR3 region has 14 residues. Germline V gives CDR1 SEHNR, CDR2 FQNEAQ (reference sequence). V trimming: 5 bases; J trimming: 1 base; junction bases outside the gene matches: 4. In DNA, the CDR3 is TGTGCCAGCAGCCTAACAGGGGGTTCCTACGAGCAGTACTTC. Protein product: CASSLTGGSYEQYF. The full variable domain, in which reference TRBV7-9 and TRBJ2-7 provide the parts outside the CDR3, is DTGVSQNPRHKITKRGQNVTFRCDPISEHNRLYWYRQTLGQGPEFLTYFQNEAQLEKSRLLSDRFSAERPKGSFSTLEIQRTEQGDSAMYLCASSLTGGSYEQYFGPGTRLTVT.

V gene TRBV28 combines with J gene TRBJ2-1; 9 nucleotides align to TRBD1. The CDR3 sequence is 14 residues long. Per germline, CDR1 MDHEN and CDR2 SYDVKM. Trimming removed 6 bases from V and 4 bases from J; junction bases left unmatched: 4. The CDR3 DNA reads TGTGCCAGCAGATCCGGACAGGGGTACAATGAGCAGTTCTTC. Protein sequence: CASRSGQGYNEQFF.

This sequence joins TRBV7-9 and TRBJ2-5, with 7 nucleotides matching TRBD2. This CDR3 is 14 amino acids long. CDR1 and CDR2 from the germline V gene are SEHNR and FQNEAQ (reference sequence). V lost 5 bases to trimming and J lost 4 bases; unmatched junction nucleotides: 7. In DNA form, the CDR3 reads TGTGCCAGCAGCCTCGGGACTATGGGAGAGACCCAGTACTTC. Residues: CASSLGTMGETQYF.

This clone has more than one count but fewer than ten. The chain carries TRBV24-1 and TRBJ2-7, with a tentative D call TRBD1 (6 bases). The V gene's germline CDR1 is KGHDR and CDR2 SFDVKD. V was pared by 3 bases and J by 2 bases, with 16 bases between. The CDR3 is made up of 16 amino acids. Here the CDR3 DNA reads TGTGCCACCAGTGATGTGGGAAGTGGGGACACCTACGAGCAGTACTTC. Translated, it gives CATSDVGSGDTYEQYF.